The 2 T cell receptor beta chains listed next were all sequenced from one sample in a study of OX40 agonist ivuxolimab in advanced cancers. Sequenced by immunoSEQ multiplex PCR; TCRdb stores in-frame clones only, minus some. The table records roughly 24,000 clones, more than 80% of them present only once. This sample comprised CD4+ or CD8+ T cells sorted from blood, obtained in a trial of the OX40 agonist ivuxolimab. These receptors were obtained from an adult with an advanced solid tumor such as melanoma, head and neck, liver or kidney cancer.

The chain carries TRBV9 and TRBJ2-7, with unresolved D. The CDR3 is 14 amino acids. Germline CDR1 and CDR2: SGDLS and YYNGEE. Trimming removed 0 bases at V and 2 bases at J, with 9 bases between. In DNA form, the CDR3 reads TGTGCCAGCAGCGTAGATGGTAGCACCTACGAGCAGTACTTC. Its translation is CASSVDGSTYEQYF.

This clone was observed a single time. The CDR3 DNA reads as TGTGCCAGTAGTATGATAACAGGGACTTTGAACACTGAAGCTTTCTTT. It yields the protein CASSMITGTLNTEAFF. The J gene is TRBJ1-1, the V gene TRBV19, with a weak D call TRBD1 (6 bases). V was clipped by 3 bases and J by 0 bases, with 14 bases between them. Germline-derived CDR1 and CDR2 are LNHDA and SQIVND (reference sequence). This CDR3 spans 16 amino acids.